A selection of T cell receptor beta chains follows, all from one sample in a study of PD-1 blockade in classical Hodgkin lymphoma. Produced via immunoSEQ multiplex PCR; TCRdb's table is partial and in-frame only. Seen here are over 5,500 clones, 78% observed once, and the top ten hold around 4%. This sample comprised CD4+ T cells from blood, obtained at baseline. Receptor source: a human donor with classical Hodgkin lymphoma. The CDR3 runs from the conserved cysteine through the conserved F or W. The D gene is left open where the match is weak. Size tells how often a clone was seen (once, few, many) or the class of an expanded clone, and some rows leave it out.

CDR3nt | CDR3aa | j_gene | d_gene | abundance | v_gene
TGTGCCAGCAGTTATGGGAATCAGCCCCAGCATTTT | CASSYGNQPQHF | TRBJ1-5 | NA | few | TRBV6-1
TGTGCCAGCAGCCCCCGGGGGGGGCGTTATGAACAAGAAGCTTTCTTT | CASSPRGGRYEQEAFF | TRBJ1-1 | NA | NA | TRBV7-3
TGTGCCAGCAGCTCCGGACAGGGTATCAACTATGGCTACACCTTC | CASSSGQGINYGYTF | TRBJ1-2 | TRBD1 | NA | TRBV7-2
TGTGCCAGCAGTTCCATTAACCAGGGGATCGCTTTT | CASSSINQGIAF | TRBJ1-1 | NA | NA | TRBV6-6
TGTGCCAGTAGTATAGACAGCCGCTATGGCTACACCTTC | CASSIDSRYGYTF | TRBJ1-2 | NA | NA | TRBV19
TGCGCCAGCAGCCATCCGAGCGGGACTAGCGCAAACAATGAGCAGTTCTTC | CASSHPSGTSANNEQFF | TRBJ2-1 | TRBD2 | NA | TRBV4-1
TGTGCCAGCAGCTCGAGGTCCTACGAGCAGTACTTC | CASSSRSYEQYF | TRBJ2-7 | NA | NA | TRBV6-5
TGTGCCAGCAGCCAAGCCCGGGGCGGGGGGAACTCTGGGGCCAACGTCCTGACTTTC | CASSQARGGGNSGANVLTF | TRBJ2-6 | TRBD2 | NA | TRBV4-2
TGTGCCAGCAGCTTAGACATGAACACTGAAGCTTTCTTT | CASSLDMNTEAFF | TRBJ1-1 | NA | NA | TRBV7-9
TGTGCCAGCAGTCAGCTACAAGAGACCCAGTACTTC | CASSQLQETQYF | TRBJ2-5 | NA | NA | TRBV2
TGTGCCACCAGCAGGGACCGGTTGACTAATGAAAAACTGTTTTTT | CATSRDRLTNEKLFF | TRBJ1-4 | NA | NA | TRBV15
TGTGCCAGCAGCTTTGGGGCCAACGTCCTGACTTTC | CASSFGANVLTF | TRBJ2-6 | NA | NA | TRBV11-2
TGCGCCAGCAGCGACCAGACAGGTCAGTGGGCGTATGGCTACACCTTC | CASSDQTGQWAYGYTF | TRBJ1-2 | NA | few | TRBV4-1
TGTGCCAGCAGCCAAGATAAAACCCCTGGGGCCAACGTCCTGACTTTC | CASSQDKTPGANVLTF | TRBJ2-6 | NA | NA | TRBV4-2
TGTGCCAGCAGCTTTCGGGCAGGGGATTCCTACGAGCAGTACTTC | CASSFRAGDSYEQYF | TRBJ2-7 | NA | NA | TRBV7-2
TGTGCCAGCAGCTGGACCGGCGGAGGGCGCGAGCAGTACTTC | CASSWTGGGREQYF | TRBJ2-7 | NA | NA | TRBV5-6
TGTGCCACCGCGCTCCACGACAGGGGAGAGCAGTTCTTC | CATALHDRGEQFF | TRBJ2-1 | TRBD1 | once | TRBV6-1
TGTGCCAGCAGTTACTTAGGGGGCGGTCAGCCCCAGCATTTT | CASSYLGGGQPQHF | TRBJ1-5 | TRBD1 | NA | TRBV6-5
TGTGCCATCAGTGGGGGAGCGGTTCCTAGCACAGATACGCAGTATTTT | CAISGGAVPSTDTQYF | TRBJ2-3 | NA | NA | TRBV10-3
TGTGCCAGCAGCTTAGAAGCCGCCGGGGGGGCCAACGTCCTGACTTTC | CASSLEAAGGANVLTF | TRBJ2-6 | NA | NA | TRBV11-2
TGTGCCAGCAGCCCCACAGATACGCAGTATTTT | CASSPTDTQYF | TRBJ2-3 | NA | NA | TRBV7-2
TGTGCCAGCAGTTTTCCCCTGGACAGGGGGCGCGGGTCCTACAATGAGCAGTTCTTC | CASSFPLDRGRGSYNEQFF | TRBJ2-1 | TRBD1 | NA | TRBV28
TGTGCCACCAGCAGAGATTCAGGGGGCGACTACAATGAGCAGTTCTTC | CATSRDSGGDYNEQFF | TRBJ2-1 | TRBD1 | NA | TRBV15
TGTGCCAGCAGACCCCCCGGCCAGCGGAGATTCACCGGGGAGCTGTTTTTT | CASRPPGQRRFTGELFF | TRBJ2-2 | NA | NA | TRBV28
TGTGCCAGTAGTATAGGTGGAGACGGGGGGACTAGCAATCAGCCCCAGCATTTT | CASSIGGDGGTSNQPQHF | TRBJ1-5 | NA | NA | TRBV19
TGTGCCAGCAGCATGGGACAGGGCACAGATACGCAGTATTTT | CASSMGQGTDTQYF | TRBJ2-3 | TRBD1 | NA | TRBV5-6
TGTGCCAGCAGTCCTACACAGGACAACACTGAAGCTTTCTTT | CASSPTQDNTEAFF | TRBJ1-1 | NA | medium-sized | TRBV7-9
TGTGCCACCTCGACAGGGGAAAATCAGCCCCAGCATTTT | CATSTGENQPQHF | TRBJ1-5 | TRBD1 | NA | TRBV19
TGTGCCAGCACCTTGGGGGGGGCGGACATTCAGTACTTC | CASTLGGADIQYF | TRBJ2-4 | NA | NA | TRBV28
TGTGCCAGCAGGCGCCAAGAGACCCAGTACTTC | CASRRQETQYF | TRBJ2-5 | NA | NA | TRBV6-5
TGTGCCAGCAGCTTACAGGGTCCAGGACAGCCCCAGCATTTT | CASSLQGPGQPQHF | TRBJ1-5 | NA | NA | TRBV7-2
TGCGCCAGCAGCCAAGAGAACAGGGAGGTCTATGGCTACACCTTC | CASSQENREVYGYTF | TRBJ1-2 | NA | NA | TRBV4-3
TGTGCCAGCAGTCCACGACGGGCCTACGAGCAGTACTTC | CASSPRRAYEQYF | TRBJ2-7 | NA | few | TRBV7-2
TGTGCCAGCAGTTTACAGGGGACCGGCGAGCAGTACTTC | CASSLQGTGEQYF | TRBJ2-7 | NA | NA | TRBV28
TGTGCCAGCACCCTTCGAGAGGGGGATACGCAGTATTTT | CASTLREGDTQYF | TRBJ2-3 | NA | NA | TRBV7-3
TGTGCCAGCAGTTTCGGGAGGGGGAGCCCAGGCGCCTATAATTCACCCCTCCACTTT | CASSFGRGSPGAYNSPLHF | TRBJ1-6 | NA | NA | TRBV28
TGCGCCAGCAGCCAATCCCGGGGGTTAAATCAGCCCCAGCATTTT | CASSQSRGLNQPQHF | TRBJ1-5 | NA | NA | TRBV4-3
TGTGCCAGCAGCCACGGACTCATCTACAATGAGCAGTTCTTC | CASSHGLIYNEQFF | TRBJ2-1 | NA | NA | TRBV7-2
TGTGCCACCTCACTAGCGGGGGGATTGGGCGAGCAGTACTTC | CATSLAGGLGEQYF | TRBJ2-7 | TRBD2 | NA | TRBV10-3
TGTGCCAGTAGCCCCCGGGCCCCCTCCTACGAGCAGTACTTC | CASSPRAPSYEQYF | TRBJ2-7 | NA | NA | TRBV19
TGTGCCAGCAGCTTGGTTGGCTACGAGCAGTACTTC | CASSLVGYEQYF | TRBJ2-7 | NA | few | TRBV5-6
TGTGCCAGCAGCTTAGGGGCGGCTGAAGCTTTCTTT | CASSLGAAEAFF | TRBJ1-1 | NA | NA | TRBV7-2
TGTGCCAGTAGTTACGACGGAGCTAATTCACCCCTCCACTTT | CASSYDGANSPLHF | TRBJ1-6 | NA | once | TRBV19
TGTGCCAGCAGTCCCGGGAAAGGGTACAAAAACATTCAGTACTTC | CASSPGKGYKNIQYF | TRBJ2-4 | NA | NA | TRBV28
TGTGCCAGCAGCTTACGGTGGGTCACCGGGGAGCTGTTTTTT | CASSLRWVTGELFF | TRBJ2-2 | NA | NA | TRBV11-2